This T cell receptor beta chain was identified in a study of cytomegalovirus exposure and HLA in healthy donors. V was trimmed by 4 bases and J by 10 bases, leaving 12 bases between them. CDR1 and CDR2 from the germline V gene are MNHEY and SMNVEV (reference sequence). The CDR3 sequence is 12 residues long. These donors, healthy bone marrow donors, were studied. Use of 60 Vbeta and 13 Jbeta primers characterized the PCR. TCRdb's table, derived via immunoSEQ multiplex PCR, lists solely in-frame clones and lacks some. In the table there are about 160,000 clones, roughly 80% of which are singletons. This sequence originates from a man aged 25-40 years in good health and CMV-seropositive. Sequences were obtained from PBMCs. V usage is TRBV27 and J usage is TRBJ2-3; maybe TRBD1 (6 bases). CDR3 sequence: CASSSTGFAQYF. The CDR3 DNA sequence: TGTGCCAGCAGTTCCACAGGGTTCGCGCAGTATTTT.